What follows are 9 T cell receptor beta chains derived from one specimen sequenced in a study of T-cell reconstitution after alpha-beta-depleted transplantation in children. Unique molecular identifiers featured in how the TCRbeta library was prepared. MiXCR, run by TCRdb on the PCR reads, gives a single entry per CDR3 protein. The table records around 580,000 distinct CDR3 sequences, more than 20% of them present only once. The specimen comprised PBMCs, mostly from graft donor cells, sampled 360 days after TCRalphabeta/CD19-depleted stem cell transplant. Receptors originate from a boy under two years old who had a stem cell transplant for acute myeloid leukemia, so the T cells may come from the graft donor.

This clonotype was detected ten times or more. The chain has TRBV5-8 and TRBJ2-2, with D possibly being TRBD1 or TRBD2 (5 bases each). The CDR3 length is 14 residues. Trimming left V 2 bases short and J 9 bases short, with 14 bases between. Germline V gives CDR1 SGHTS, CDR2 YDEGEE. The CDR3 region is CASSFTGLPRELFF. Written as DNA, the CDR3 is TGTGCCAGCAGCTTTACGGGGCTTCCCCGGGAGCTGTTTTTT.

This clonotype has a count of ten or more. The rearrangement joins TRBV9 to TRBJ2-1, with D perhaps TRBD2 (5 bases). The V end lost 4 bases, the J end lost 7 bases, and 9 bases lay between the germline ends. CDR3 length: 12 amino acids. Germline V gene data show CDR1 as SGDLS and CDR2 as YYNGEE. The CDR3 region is CASSKLGNEQFF. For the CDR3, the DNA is TGTGCCAGCAGCAAACTAGGAAATGAGCAGTTCTTC. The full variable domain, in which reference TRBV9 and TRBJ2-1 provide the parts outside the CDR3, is DSGVTQTPKHLITATGQRVTLRCSPRSGDLSVYWYQQSLDQGLQFLIQYYNGEERAKGNILERFSAQQFPDLHSELNLSSLELGDSALYFCASSKLGNEQFFGPGTRLTVL.

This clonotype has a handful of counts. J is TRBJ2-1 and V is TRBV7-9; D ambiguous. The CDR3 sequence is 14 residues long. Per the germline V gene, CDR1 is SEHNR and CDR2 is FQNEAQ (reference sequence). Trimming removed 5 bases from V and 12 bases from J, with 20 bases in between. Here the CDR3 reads CASSQRTDVIVQFF. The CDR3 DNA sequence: TGTGCCAGCAGCCAACGGACGGACGTTATTGTGCAGTTCTTC.

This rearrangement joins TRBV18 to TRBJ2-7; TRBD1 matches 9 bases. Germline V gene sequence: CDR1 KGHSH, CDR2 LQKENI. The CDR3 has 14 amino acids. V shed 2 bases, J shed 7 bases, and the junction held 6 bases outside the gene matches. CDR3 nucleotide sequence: TGTGCCAGCTCACCAATACAGGGGGCGGGTGAGCAGTACTTC. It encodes CASSPIQGAGEQYF.

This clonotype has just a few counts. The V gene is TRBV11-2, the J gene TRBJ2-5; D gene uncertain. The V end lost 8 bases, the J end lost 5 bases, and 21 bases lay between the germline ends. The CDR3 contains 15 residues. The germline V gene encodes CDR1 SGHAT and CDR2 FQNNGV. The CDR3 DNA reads TGTGCCAGCGGTGGATCGGCCAGTGTTGGGGAGACCCAGTACTTC. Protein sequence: CASGGSASVGETQYF.

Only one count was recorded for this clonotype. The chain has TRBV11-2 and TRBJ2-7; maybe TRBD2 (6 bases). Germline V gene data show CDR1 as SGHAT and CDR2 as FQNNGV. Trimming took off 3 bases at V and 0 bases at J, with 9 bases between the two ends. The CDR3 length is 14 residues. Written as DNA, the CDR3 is TGTGCCAGCAGCTTCGCGACTAGCTCCTACGAGCAGTACGTC. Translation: CASSFATSSYEQYV.

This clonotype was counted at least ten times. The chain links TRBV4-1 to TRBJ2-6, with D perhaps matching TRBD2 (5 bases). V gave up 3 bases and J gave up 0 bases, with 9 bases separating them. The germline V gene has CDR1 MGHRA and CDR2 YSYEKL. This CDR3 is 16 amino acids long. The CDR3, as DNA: TGCGCCAGCAGCCAGAGGGAATTCTCTGGGGCCAACGTCCTGACTTTC. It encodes CASSQREFSGANVLTF.

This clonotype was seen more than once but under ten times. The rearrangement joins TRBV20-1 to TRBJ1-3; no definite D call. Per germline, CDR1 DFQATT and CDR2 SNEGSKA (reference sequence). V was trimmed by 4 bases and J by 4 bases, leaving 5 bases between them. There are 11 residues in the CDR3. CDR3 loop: CSAKQGNTIYF. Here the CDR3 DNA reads TGCAGTGCTAAGCAAGGAAACACCATATATTTT.

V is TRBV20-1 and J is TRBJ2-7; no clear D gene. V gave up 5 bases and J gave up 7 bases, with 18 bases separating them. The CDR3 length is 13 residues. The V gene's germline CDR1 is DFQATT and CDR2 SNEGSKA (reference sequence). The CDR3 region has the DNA TGCAGTGCTTACGGATCACCCTATAGGGAGCAGTACGTC. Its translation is CSAYGSPYREQYV.